These 3 T cell receptor beta chains came from one sample sequenced in a study of T cell repertoires in cytomegalovirus infection (dated by TCRdb to about 2019). The run used an Illumina HiSeq 1500. The raw public data were reprocessed by TCRdb itself: fastp quality trimming at Q25, MiXCR clonotype calling, in-frame beta chains only. Here each entry gathers all rows of one CDR3 protein and keeps the most common genes and DNA. Recorded for this sample are about 360,000 distinct CDR3 sequences; 15% to 20% of them occurred a single time. Clones ranked in the top ten supply 8.7% of the sample. The specimen was PBMCs. The source of these receptors is a human donor in good health (CMV status not recorded). Some clones in this sample may be carry-over from other donors' samples.

The chain couples TRBV23-1 to TRBJ2-1; TRBD2 aligns across 9 bases. TRBV23-1 is placed among ORFs of uncertain function. Trimming cost V 7 bases and J 6 bases; bases outside gene matches: 7. The CDR3 spans 14 residues. CDR3 DNA sequence: TGCGCCAGCATAATAGGGCGGGAGGGCAATGAGCAGTTCTTC. Translated, it gives CASIIGREGNEQFF.

This clonotype has a count of ten or more. The chain combines TRBV7-2 with TRBJ2-5; 10 bases agree with TRBD1. The V gene end was trimmed by 4 bases and the J gene end by 6 bases; junction bases not matched to a gene: 2. Germline CDR1 SGHTA, CDR2 FQGNSA. The CDR3 extends over 13 amino acids. This chain's CDR3 is CASSWDRGQTQYF. DNA for the CDR3: TGTGCCAGCAGCTGGGACAGGGGTCAGACCCAGTACTTC.

The chain carries TRBV12-5 and TRBJ2-2; TRBD2 agrees at 9 bases. The V segment lost 5 bases and the J segment 8 bases; nucleotides outside the gene matches: 6. CDR1 is LGHNT and CDR2 is FRNRAP in the germline V gene. The CDR3 is made up of 14 amino acids. In DNA, the CDR3 is TGTGCTAGTGGTGCGCGGGAGGGCCTGGGGGAGCTGTTTTTT. Amino acid sequence: CASGAREGLGELFF.